A single sample gave rise to the 16 T cell receptor beta chains below, sequenced in a study of cytomegalovirus exposure and HLA in healthy donors. The study ran its PCR with 60 Vbeta and 13 Jbeta primers. The method was immunoSEQ multiplex PCR; TCRdb's version includes in-frame clones alone and lacks a portion of them. The data hold some 140,000 clones, with around 79% observed a single time. The sample taken for sequencing was PBMCs. The source is a woman in her forties in good health and CMV-seronegative.

The rearrangement uses TRBV5-1 and TRBJ2-3, with TRBD2 identical over 7 bases. V was clipped by 4 bases and J by 4 bases; unmatched bases: 12. From germline, CDR1 is SGHRS and CDR2 YFSETQ. The CDR3 totals 16 residues. CDR3 coding DNA: TGCGCCAGCAGCCTGGGGGGGGGAGCGCCCCCAGATACGCAGTATTTT. Amino acids: CASSLGGGAPPDTQYF.

This chain connects TRBV5-1 to TRBJ2-7, with D perhaps TRBD2 (5 bases). Trimming removed 5 bases at V and 2 bases at J, with 11 bases between. This CDR3 spans 13 amino acids. Germline values: CDR1 SGHRS, CDR2 YFSETQ. The CDR3 protein is CASSDGVAYEQYF. For the CDR3, the DNA is TGCGCCAGCAGTGACGGGGTCGCCTACGAGCAGTACTTC.

This clone turned up a few times. The chain couples TRBV27 to TRBJ2-5, with 9 nucleotides matching TRBD1. Germline CDR1 MNHEY, CDR2 SMNVEV (reference sequence). The length of the CDR3 is 15 residues. The V gene end was trimmed by 6 bases and the J gene end by 5 bases; junction bases not matched to a gene: 10. The DNA of the CDR3 is TGTGCCAGCAGCGTAATGACAGGGGGATGGGAGACCCAGTACTTC. Its protein is CASSVMTGGWETQYF.

The CDR3 bases are TGTGCCAGCAGTCACCGGGACTCAGCCTACGAGCAGTACTTC. Translated: CASSHRDSAYEQYF. The chain joins TRBV6-5 to TRBJ2-7; D possibly corresponds to TRBD2 (6 bases). The length of the CDR3 is 14 residues. The germline V and J ends were trimmed by 5 bases and 2 bases, with 13 bases remaining between them. The germline gives CDR1 MNHEY, CDR2 SVGAGI.

This clone was detected only a few times. The chain recombines TRBV5-1 with TRBJ2-7; tentatively, D is TRBD1 (5 bases). Trimming left V 0 bases short and J 4 bases short, with 11 bases between. Germline V CDR1 and CDR2: SGHRS, YFSETQ. The CDR3 has 14 residues. CDR3 sequence reads: CASSLALTEYEQYF. CDR3 in DNA: TGCGCCAGCAGCTTGGCCCTGACAGAATACGAGCAGTACTTC.

The rearrangement links TRBV29-1 to TRBJ2-3, with 7 bases matching TRBD2. Germline-derived CDR1 and CDR2 are SQVTM and ANQGSEA. CDR3 size: 13 residues. The CDR3 region is CGTGTTFTDTQYF. CDR3 coding DNA: TGCGGCACCGGGACTACTTTCACAGATACGCAGTATTTT.

The chain couples TRBV27 to TRBJ1-4; D unresolved. This CDR3 is built from 14 residues. Germline V gene lookup returns CDR1 MNHEY and CDR2 SMNVEV (reference sequence). V lost 0 bases, J lost 5 bases, and 7 bases lay in between. CDR3 bases: TGTGCCAGCAGTTTATCGGCCAGAAATGAAAAACTGTTTTTT. Amino acid sequence: CASSLSARNEKLFF. The variable domain in full, with the rest retrieved from reference TRBV27 and TRBJ1-4, is EAQVTQNPRYLITVTGKKLTVTCSQNMNHEYMSWYRQDPGLGLRQIYYSMNVEVTDKGDVPEGYKVSRKEKRNFPLILESPSPNQTSLYFCASSLSARNEKLFFGSGTQLSVL.

This sequence joins TRBV7-9 and TRBJ1-6; the match to TRBD1 covers 8 bases. The junction had 5 bases not matched to a gene; V was cut back by 5 bases and J by 8 bases. Germline V gives CDR1 SEHNR, CDR2 FQNEAQ (reference sequence). This CDR3 has 14 amino acids. The CDR3 here is CASSLDRVYSPLHF. In DNA, the CDR3 is TGTGCCAGCAGCCTGGACAGGGTTTATTCACCCCTCCACTTT.

This clone was observed a few times. The chain employs TRBV5-1 and TRBJ1-1, with 10 positions matching TRBD1. Trimming removed 0 bases from V and 6 bases from J; junction bases left unmatched: 5. CDR1 and CDR2 (germline): SGHRS, YFSETQ. The CDR3 is 15 residues long. The CDR3 protein is CASSLGDRGKSEAFF. The CDR3 DNA follows: TGCGCCAGCAGCTTGGGGGACAGGGGAAAGTCTGAAGCTTTCTTT.

CDR3 nucleotide sequence: TGTGCCAGTAGGAACACAGGGGGAGGTGGAGATACGCAGTATTTT. Translation gives CASRNTGGGGDTQYF. This chain uses TRBV19 with TRBJ2-3, with TRBD1 matching over 8 bases. V lost 6 bases, J lost 5 bases, and 10 bases stayed unmatched. CDR1 is LNHDA, CDR2 SQIVND, per germline (reference sequence). CDR3 length: 15 residues.

This rearrangement joins TRBV7-2 to TRBJ2-7; D uncertain. Looked up from germline, CDR1 is SGHTA and CDR2 is FQGNSA. V lost 1 base, J lost 1 base, and 8 bases lay in between. The length of the CDR3 is 14 residues. CDR3 region: CASSLVGSSYEQYF. CDR3 bases: TGTGCCAGCAGCTTAGTTGGCAGTTCCTACGAGCAGTACTTC.

The chain uses TRBV19 and TRBJ1-6; TRBD1 agrees at 7 bases. CDR3 size: 15 residues. Germline values: CDR1 LNHDA, CDR2 SQIVND (reference sequence). V was pared by 5 bases and J by 6 bases, with 7 bases of the junction left unmatched. The CDR3 DNA reads TGTGCCAGTAGTTATACAGGGGACGGTAATTCACCCCTCCACTTT. Translation gives CASSYTGDGNSPLHF.

The chain joins TRBV6-5 to TRBJ2-7, with a tentative D call TRBD1 (6 bases). The CDR3 sequence is 13 residues long. V gave up 0 bases and J gave up 9 bases, with 12 bases separating them. The germline V gene encodes CDR1 MNHEY and CDR2 SVGAGI. In DNA form, the CDR3 reads TGTGCCAGCAGTTACTCCGCAGGGGTGGTGCAGTACTTC. This translates into CASSYSAGVVQYF.

The V and J genes are TRBV7-8 and TRBJ1-2, with D hard to call. Germline values: CDR1 SGHVS, CDR2 FQNEAQ. The V end lost 5 bases, the J end lost 2 bases, and 15 bases lay between the germline ends. This CDR3 has 15 residues. The CDR3 DNA is TGTGCCAGCAGCCGTTTAAGAGGGCCGAACTATGGCTACACCTTC. It is translated as CASSRLRGPNYGYTF.

The chain combines TRBV30 with TRBJ1-6; D is undetermined. Trimming stripped 5 bases from V and 0 bases from J, with 17 bases between. The CDR3 runs to 17 residues. Germline V CDR1 and CDR2: GTSNPN, SVGIG (reference sequence). CDR3 nucleotides: TGTGCCTGGGAGGGTAGGAGGTTGAGCTCCTATAATTCACCCCTCCACTTT. This codes for CAWEGRRLSSYNSPLHF.

The chain combines TRBV27 with TRBJ2-4; 10 bases fit TRBD1. Germline CDR1 is MNHEY and CDR2 is SMNVEV (reference sequence). The junction had 5 bases not matched to a gene; V was cut back by 4 bases and J by 8 bases. There are 14 residues in the CDR3. CDR3 coding DNA: TGTGCCAGCAGTTCGACAGGGGGCGGTTACATTCAGTACTTC. Its translation: CASSSTGGGYIQYF.